These T cell receptor beta chains were read from a single sample in a study of blood T cell repertoires in COVID-19. The protocol was immunoSEQ multiplex PCR, while the TCRdb copy is restricted to in-frame clones and leaves out a portion. The profile shows 270,000 or so clones, approximately 88% of them singletons. The sequenced sample was peripheral blood. The origin of the receptors is a human donor with COVID-19, enrolled during active disease. The donor label of this sample is uncertain. CDR3s include the opening cysteine and the closing phenylalanine or tryptophan. The D gene is left open where the match is weak. Clone size is shown for a subset of rows, as once, few, many or a class of expanded clone.

abundance,d_gene,j_gene,v_gene,CDR3aa,CDR3nt
-,-,TRBJ2-7,TRBV28,CASSLRRGSSYEQYF,TGTGCCAGCAGTTTACGACGGGGGAGCAGCTACGAGCAGTACTTC
-,-,TRBJ2-7,TRBV7-3,CASSAAPQNEQYF,TGTGCCAGCAGCGCCGCGCCTCAAAACGAGCAGTACTTC
-,TRBD1,TRBJ2-7,TRBV18,CASSPRKPHYPSDRGGARYEQYF,TGTGCCAGCTCACCTAGGAAGCCACACTACCCGTCAGACAGGGGGGGAGCTCGCTACGAGCAGTACTTC
-,-,TRBJ1-2,TRBV7-9,CASSLAEGWYGYTF,TGTGCCAGCAGCTTAGCGGAGGGCTGGTATGGCTACACCTTC
-,TRBD1,TRBJ1-5,TRBV10-2,CASKGQGNQPQHF,TGCGCCAGCAAGGGACAGGGCAATCAGCCCCAGCATTTT
-,-,TRBJ2-7,TRBV6-2/TRBV6-3,CASSGDTGVRSEQYF,TGTGCCAGCAGTGGGGACACGGGCGTTAGAAGCGAGCAGTACTTC
once,-,TRBJ1-5,TRBV27,CASSSFGRDLLPQHF,TGTGCCAGCAGCTCCTTTGGACGGGATCTTCTGCCCCAGCATTTT
-,-,TRBJ2-7,TRBV7-9,CASSGGTYEQYF,TGTGCCAGCAGCGGCGGAACCTACGAGCAGTACTTC
-,-,TRBJ1-1,TRBV19,CASLPDRKTEAFF,TGTGCCAGTCTCCCCGACAGGAAGACTGAAGCTTTCTTT
-,TRBD2,TRBJ2-7,TRBV3-1/TRBV3-2,CASSQESSGRTGQYF,TGTGCCAGCAGCCAAGAGTCTAGCGGGAGGACGGGGCAGTACTTC
-,TRBD1,TRBJ1-4,TRBV29-1,CSVEPGTGPNEKLFF,TGCAGCGTTGAACCCGGGACAGGGCCTAATGAAAAACTGTTTTTT
-,TRBD2,TRBJ2-5,TRBV28,CASSLAGDTETQYF,TGTGCCAGCAGTTTAGCGGGAGATACGGAGACCCAGTACTTC
-,-,TRBJ2-6,TRBV4-3,CASSQDYTGAGGANVLTF,TGCGCCAGCAGCCAAGATTATACAGGGGCGGGGGGGGCCAACGTCCTGACTTTC
-,TRBD1,TRBJ1-1,TRBV11-2,CASSHTPGQGETEAFF,TGTGCCAGCAGCCACACCCCTGGACAGGGCGAGACTGAAGCTTTCTTT
-,-,TRBJ1-5,TRBV28,CASSGGGQPQHF,TGTGCCAGCAGCGGCGGGGGTCAGCCCCAGCATTTT
-,-,TRBJ2-4,TRBV5-1,CASSLDGAGAKNIQYF,TGCGCCAGCAGCTTGGACGGGGCGGGGGCCAAAAACATTCAGTACTTC
-,TRBD1,TRBJ2-7,TRBV18,CASSPGGTGGNEQYF,TGTGCCAGCTCACCAGGTGGGACAGGGGGCAACGAGCAGTACTTC
-,-,TRBJ2-7,TRBV28,CASPAGPHYEQYF,TGTGCCAGCCCCGCTGGGCCCCACTACGAGCAGTACTTC
-,TRBD2,TRBJ2-5,TRBV28,CASSLWTSRETQYF,TGTGCCAGCAGTTTGTGGACTAGTAGAGAGACCCAGTACTTC
-,-,TRBJ1-6,TRBV6-5,CASSYGLGESLHF,TGTGCCAGCAGTTATGGACTCGGTGAGTCCCTCCACTTT
-,-,TRBJ1-3,TRBV9,CASSPRGHLSRGNTIYF,TGTGCCAGCAGCCCACGGGGACATCTCTCGCGGGGAAACACCATATATTTT
-,TRBD1,TRBJ1-2,TRBV9,CASSVGGQNYGYTF,TGTGCCAGCAGTGTAGGGGGCCAAAACTATGGCTACACCTTC
once,-,TRBJ1-3,TRBV19,CASSIAGIGNTIYF,TGTGCCAGTAGTATAGCGGGGATCGGAAACACCATATATTTT
few,-,TRBJ2-1,TRBV2,CASRQGTYNEQFF,TGTGCCAGCCGGCAGGGGACCTACAATGAGCAGTTCTTC
-,TRBD1,TRBJ1-3,TRBV4-1,CASSQEGTVGNTIYF,TGCGCCAGCAGCCAAGAGGGGACAGTTGGAAACACCATATATTTT
-,TRBD2,TRBJ2-1,TRBV4-1,CASSQDPRGAGNPGNEQFF,TGCGCCAGCAGCCAAGATCCTCGGGGAGCGGGAAATCCTGGCAATGAGCAGTTCTTC